The clone carrying this TCR beta chain was seen more than once but under ten times. TCRdb recomputed calls from the RACE reads with MiXCR, one row per CDR3 protein. The sample has approximately 46,000 distinct CDR3 sequences, approximately 9.5% seen once. This record comes from a study of human T cells and chemical hapten exposure. Trimming stripped 6 bases from V and 10 bases from J, with 18 bases between. Per germline, CDR1 SEHNR and CDR2 FQNEAQ (reference sequence). The length of the CDR3 is 14 residues. Described time point: patch test 2, 6 weeks after DPC sensitization. The treatment denotes: therapeutic diphenylcyclopropenone sensitization with weekly scalp DPC. Sequencing started from total RNA isolated from unfractionated whole blood. Researchers sampled blood before each patch test went on.

The sequencing here drew on whole blood, taken in connection with sensitization to the hapten diphenylcyclopropenone (DPC). This chain uses TRBV7-9 with TRBJ1-4; no clear D. The receptor was derived from a woman in her 30s with alopecia areata. Some clones in this sample may be carry-over from other donors' samples. This CDR3 is CASSRLGEGGKLFF. In DNA form, the CDR3 reads TGTGCCAGCAGTCGCCTCGGGGAAGGAGGAAAACTGTTTTTT. Supplemented by reference TRBV7-9 and TRBJ1-4, the full variable domain reads DTGVSQNPRHKITKRGQNVTFRCDPISEHNRLYWYRQTLGQGPEFLTYFQNEAQLEKSRLLSDRFSAERPKGSFSTLEIQRTEQGDSAMYLCASSRLGEGGKLFFGSGTQLSVL.